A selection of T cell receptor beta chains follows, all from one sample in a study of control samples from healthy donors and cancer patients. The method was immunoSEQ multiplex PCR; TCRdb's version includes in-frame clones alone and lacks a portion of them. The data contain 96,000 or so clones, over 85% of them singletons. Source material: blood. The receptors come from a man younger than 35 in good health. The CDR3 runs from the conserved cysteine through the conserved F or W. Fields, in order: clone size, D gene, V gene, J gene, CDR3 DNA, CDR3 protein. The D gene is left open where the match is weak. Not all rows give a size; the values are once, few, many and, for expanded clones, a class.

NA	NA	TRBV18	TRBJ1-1	TGTGCCAGCTCACCAATGAGCGAGGTGTTGAGCACTGAAGCTTTCTTT	CASSPMSEVLSTEAFF
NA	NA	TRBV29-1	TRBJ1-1	TGCAGCGTGCAGGGCAGGACGAACACTGAAGCTTTCTTT	CSVQGRTNTEAFF
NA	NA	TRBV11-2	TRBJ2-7	TGTGCCAGCAGCCCCTCCTACGAGCAGTACTTC	CASSPSYEQYF
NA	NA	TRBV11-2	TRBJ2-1	TGTGCCAGCAGGTGGGGTGGGCAGTCCTACAATGAGCAGTTCTTC	CASRWGGQSYNEQFF
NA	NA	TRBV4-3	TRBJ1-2	TGCGCCAGCAGCCAAGACGGAGGTCTCGGCTACACCTTC	CASSQDGGLGYTF
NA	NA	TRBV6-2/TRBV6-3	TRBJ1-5	TGTGCCAGCAGCCTCGAGTTCAATCAGCCCCAGCATTTT	CASSLEFNQPQHF
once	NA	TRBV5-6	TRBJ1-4	TGTGCCAGCAGCAGCGAGGGGGGTCTGCATGAAAAACTGTTTTTT	CASSSEGGLHEKLFF
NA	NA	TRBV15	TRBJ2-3	TGTGCCACCAGCAGTGTTCCGGGAGCGGGCACAGATACGCAGTATTTT	CATSSVPGAGTDTQYF
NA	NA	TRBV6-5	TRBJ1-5	TGTGCCAGCAGTTACCAGGCAGGGAGTAGACAGCCCCAGCATTTT	CASSYQAGSRQPQHF
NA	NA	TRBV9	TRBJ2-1	TGTGCCAGCAGCGTAGAGAGAAGCTCCTACAATGAGCAGTTCTTC	CASSVERSSYNEQFF
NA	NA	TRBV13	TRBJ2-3	TGTGCCAGCAGCAGGGGGAAACGGAGAGATACGCAGTATTTT	CASSRGKRRDTQYF
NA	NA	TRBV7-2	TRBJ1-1	TGTGCCAGCAGCTTATTCGGGGGGGGAGTTAGTGGGACTGAAGCTTTCTTT	CASSLFGGGVSGTEAFF
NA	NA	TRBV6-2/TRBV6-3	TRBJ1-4	TGTGCCAGCAGTTACGCTAATGAAAAACTGTTTTTT	CASSYANEKLFF
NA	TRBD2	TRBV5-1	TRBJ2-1	TGCGCCAGCAGCTTGGTAGCGGGGGGTTACAATGAGCAGTTCTTC	CASSLVAGGYNEQFF
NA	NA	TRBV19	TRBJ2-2	TGTGCCAGTAGTCAGGGTATGGGTTCGGCCGGGGAGCTGTTTTTT	CASSQGMGSAGELFF
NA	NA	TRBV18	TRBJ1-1	TGTGCCAGCTCACAAGGGACACTGAACACTGAAGCTTTCTTT	CASSQGTLNTEAFF
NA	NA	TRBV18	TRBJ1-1	TGTGCCAGCTCACCAAATGCGGTGGGGAATTCTGAAGCTTTCTTT	CASSPNAVGNSEAFF
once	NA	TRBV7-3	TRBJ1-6	TGTGCCAGCAGCTTAACTTGGGGTAATAATTCACCCCTCCACTTT	CASSLTWGNNSPLHF
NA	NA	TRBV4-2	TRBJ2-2	TGTGCCAGCAGCCAAGAACAGGGCGACACCGGGGAGCTGTTTTTT	CASSQEQGDTGELFF
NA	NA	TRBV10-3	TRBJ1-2	TGTGCCATCACTAAATCCGAGAACTATGGCTACACCTTC	CAITKSENYGYTF
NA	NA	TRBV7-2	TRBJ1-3	TGTGCCAGCAGCAAAAGGACGGGGAGCTCTGGAAACACCATATATTTT	CASSKRTGSSGNTIYF
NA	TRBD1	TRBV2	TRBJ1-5	TGTGCCAGCAGTGAATCCGGGACAGGGGGCGTCGGTCAGCCCCAGCATTTT	CASSESGTGGVGQPQHF
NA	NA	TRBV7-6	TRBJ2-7	TGTGCCAGCAGCGCAGGCCGACGCGTCCCTTCCTACGAGCAGTACTTC	CASSAGRRVPSYEQYF
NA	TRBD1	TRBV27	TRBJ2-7	TGTGCCAGCAGTTTCACCCGGGACAGGATCAACGAGCAGTACTTC	CASSFTRDRINEQYF
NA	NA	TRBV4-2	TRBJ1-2	TGTGCCAGCAGCGAAGAAAGGATTTTGGTCTATGGCTACACCTTC	CASSEERILVYGYTF
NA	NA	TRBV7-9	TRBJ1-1	TGTGCCAGCAGCACAGGCGGGGGTATGAACACTGAAGCTTTCTTT	CASSTGGGMNTEAFF
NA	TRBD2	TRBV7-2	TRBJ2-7	TGTGCCAGCAGCCCCCGGACTAGCGGGAGGTACGAGCAGTACTTC	CASSPRTSGRYEQYF
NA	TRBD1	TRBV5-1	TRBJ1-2	TGCGCCAGCAGCTTATTGACAGGGGTGGATGGCTACACCTTC	CASSLLTGVDGYTF
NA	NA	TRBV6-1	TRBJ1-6	TGTGCCAGCAGTGATGGCCCCGGGGAAGATTCACCCCTCCACTTT	CASSDGPGEDSPLHF
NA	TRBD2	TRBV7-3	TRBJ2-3	TGTGCCAGCAGCTTAACCAGCGGGGGCGGCACAGATACGCAGTATTTT	CASSLTSGGGTDTQYF
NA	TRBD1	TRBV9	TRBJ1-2	TGTGCCAGCAGCGCGCAGGGGGCGCGAGGCTACACCTTC	CASSAQGARGYTF
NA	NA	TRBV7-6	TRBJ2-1	TGTGCCAGCAGCTTAGATGGCAGCGGGCAAAACAATGAGCAGTTCTTC	CASSLDGSGQNNEQFF
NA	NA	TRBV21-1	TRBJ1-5	TGTGCCAGCAGCATTGGAAAGGACCCTGAGAATCAGCCCCAGCATTTT	CASSIGKDPENQPQHF
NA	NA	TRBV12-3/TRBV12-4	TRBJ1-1	TGTGCCAGCAGCCCAGGGAACACTGAAGCTTTCTTT	CASSPGNTEAFF
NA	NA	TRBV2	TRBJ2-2	TGTGCCAGCAGATACGTTCGCGGGTCGAACACCGGGGAGCTGTTTTTT	CASRYVRGSNTGELFF
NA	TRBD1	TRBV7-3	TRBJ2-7	TGTGCCAGCAGCTTAAGGGCCCCCGACAGGGCCCCGCTCGAGCAGTACTTC	CASSLRAPDRAPLEQYF
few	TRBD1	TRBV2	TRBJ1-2	TGTGCCAGCAGTGAAGCCCCGTACAGGGGGCTAGGAGGAAACTATGGCTACACCTTC	CASSEAPYRGLGGNYGYTF
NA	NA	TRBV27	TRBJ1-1	TGTGCCAGCAGTTTAGCTCCATTCCAGGGTGTGAACACTGAAGCTTTCTTT	CASSLAPFQGVNTEAFF
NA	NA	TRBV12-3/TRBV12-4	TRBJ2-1	TGTGCCAGCAGCCGTATGACTGAGCAGTTCTTC	CASSRMTEQFF
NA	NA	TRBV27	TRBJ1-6	TGTGCCAGCAGTTTAGGGCAGACCAATTCACCCCTCCACTTT	CASSLGQTNSPLHF
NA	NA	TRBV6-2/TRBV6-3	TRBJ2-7	TGTGCCAGCAGTTACCGGGATAGAGACGAGCAGTACTTC	CASSYRDRDEQYF
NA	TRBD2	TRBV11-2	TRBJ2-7	TGTGCCAGCAGCTTGCCCGGGACTAGCGGAACCTACGAGCAGTACTTC	CASSLPGTSGTYEQYF
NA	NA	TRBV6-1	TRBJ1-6	TGTGCCAGCAGTGAAGCAGGGGGGTCACCCCTCCACTTT	CASSEAGGSPLHF
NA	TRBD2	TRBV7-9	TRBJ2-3	TGTGCCAGCAGCACCGGGACTAGCGGGGGCGTCACAGATACGCAGTATTTT	CASSTGTSGGVTDTQYF
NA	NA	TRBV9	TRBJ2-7	TGTGCCAGCAGCGTAGGTCCAGGGAACTACGAGCAGTACTTC	CASSVGPGNYEQYF
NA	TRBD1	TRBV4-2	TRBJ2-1	TGTGCCAGCAGCCAAGATTCGGGGACAGTGTACAATGAGCAGTTCTTC	CASSQDSGTVYNEQFF
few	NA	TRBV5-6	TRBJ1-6	TGTGCCAGCAGCTCCTTCCGATATGACAGTAACGGTAATTCACCCCTCCACTTT	CASSSFRYDSNGNSPLHF
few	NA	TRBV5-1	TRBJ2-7	TGCGCCAGCAGCTTGGATGTGGGTGGCGAGCAGTACTTC	CASSLDVGGEQYF
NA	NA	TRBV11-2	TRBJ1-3	TGTGCCAGCAGCTCTTCGGGAGGCCCGAGCTCTGGAAACACCATATATTTT	CASSSSGGPSSGNTIYF
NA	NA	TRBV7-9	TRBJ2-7	TGTGCCAGCAGCTTAGCCGCCGTACAGGGGGGGAGCTCCTACGAGCAGTACTTC	CASSLAAVQGGSSYEQYF
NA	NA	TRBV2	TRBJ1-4	TGTGCCAGCGAAACGGGGGACGCTAATGAAAAACTGTTTTTT	CASETGDANEKLFF
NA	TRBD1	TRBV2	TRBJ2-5	TGTGCCAGCAGTAAGACAGGGATGGAGACCCAGTACTTC	CASSKTGMETQYF
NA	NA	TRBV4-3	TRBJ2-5	TGCGCCAGCAGCCAAGATCTGAGAGGGGCGGAGACCCAGTACTTC	CASSQDLRGAETQYF
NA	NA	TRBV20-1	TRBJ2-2	TGCAGTGCCACCTTTGCCGGGGAGCTGTTTTTT	CSATFAGELFF
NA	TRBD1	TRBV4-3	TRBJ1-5	TGCGCCAGCAGTCAAGACAGGGTTGGTCGTACCCAGCATTTT	CASSQDRVGRTQHF
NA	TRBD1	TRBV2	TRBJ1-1	TGTGCCAGCAGCCTTCCCGGGACAGGGGCCGCGGGAGCTTTCTTT	CASSLPGTGAAGAFF
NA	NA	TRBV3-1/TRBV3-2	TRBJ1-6	TGTGCCAGCAGCGAAATAGGGCAGAGGTCACCCCTCCACTTT	CASSEIGQRSPLHF
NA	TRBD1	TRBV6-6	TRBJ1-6	TGTGCCAGCAGTCTTACCCCCGGGACAGGGGCTACCAGACCCTATAATTCACCCCTCCACTTT	CASSLTPGTGATRPYNSPLHF
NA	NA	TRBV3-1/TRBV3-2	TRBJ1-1	TGTGCCAGCACCCTGGGGAACACTGAAGCTTTCTTT	CASTLGNTEAFF
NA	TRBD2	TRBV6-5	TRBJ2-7	TGTGCCAGCAGTCCCTTGACTAGCGGGCTCTACGAGCAGTACTTC	CASSPLTSGLYEQYF